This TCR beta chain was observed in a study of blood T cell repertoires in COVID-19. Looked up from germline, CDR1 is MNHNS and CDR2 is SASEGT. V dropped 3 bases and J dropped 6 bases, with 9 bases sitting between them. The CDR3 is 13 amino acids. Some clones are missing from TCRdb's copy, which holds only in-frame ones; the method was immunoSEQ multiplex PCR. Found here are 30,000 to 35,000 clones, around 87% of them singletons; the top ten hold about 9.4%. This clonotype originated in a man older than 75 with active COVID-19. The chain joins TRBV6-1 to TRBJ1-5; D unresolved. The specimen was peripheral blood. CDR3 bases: TGTGCCAGCAGTGAGAGACTTGTTCAGCCCCAGCATTTT. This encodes CASSERLVQPQHF.